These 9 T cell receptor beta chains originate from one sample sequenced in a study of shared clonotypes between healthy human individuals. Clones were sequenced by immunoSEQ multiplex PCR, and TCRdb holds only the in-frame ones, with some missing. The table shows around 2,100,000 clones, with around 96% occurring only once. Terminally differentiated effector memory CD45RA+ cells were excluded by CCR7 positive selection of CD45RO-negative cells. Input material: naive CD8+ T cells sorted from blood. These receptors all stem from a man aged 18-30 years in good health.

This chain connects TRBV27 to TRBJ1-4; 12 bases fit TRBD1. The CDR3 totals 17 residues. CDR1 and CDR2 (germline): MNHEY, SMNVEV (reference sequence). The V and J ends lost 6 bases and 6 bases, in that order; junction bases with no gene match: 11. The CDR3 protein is CASSQSGTGGVYEKLFF. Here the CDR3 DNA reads TGTGCCAGCAGCCAATCCGGGACAGGGGGCGTGTATGAAAAACTGTTTTTT.

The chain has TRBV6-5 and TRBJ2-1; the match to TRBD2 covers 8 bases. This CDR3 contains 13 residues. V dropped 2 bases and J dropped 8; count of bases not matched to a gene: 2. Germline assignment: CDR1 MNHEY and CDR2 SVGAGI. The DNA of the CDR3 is TGTGCCAGCAGTTACGGACTAGCAGATGAGCAGTTCTTC. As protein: CASSYGLADEQFF.

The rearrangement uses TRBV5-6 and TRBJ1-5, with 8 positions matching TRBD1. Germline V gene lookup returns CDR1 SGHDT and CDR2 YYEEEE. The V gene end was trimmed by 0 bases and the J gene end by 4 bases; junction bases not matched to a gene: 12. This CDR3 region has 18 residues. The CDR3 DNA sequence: TGTGCCAGCAGCTTGGGACAGGGGTACCCTAAAATAAATCAGCCCCAGCATTTT. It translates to CASSLGQGYPKINQPQHF. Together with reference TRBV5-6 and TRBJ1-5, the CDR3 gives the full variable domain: DAGVTQSPTHLIKTRGQQVTLRCSPKSGHDTVSWYQQALGQGPQFIFQYYEEEERQRGNFPDRFSGHQFPNYSSELNVNALLLGDSALYLCASSLGQGYPKINQPQHFGDGTRLSIL.

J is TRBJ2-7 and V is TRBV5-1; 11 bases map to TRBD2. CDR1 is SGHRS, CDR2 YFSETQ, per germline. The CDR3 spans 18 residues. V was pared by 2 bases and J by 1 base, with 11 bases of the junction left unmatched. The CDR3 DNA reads TGCGCCAGCAGCTTCGAGCCAGTCGGGACTAGCGGTTCCTACGAGCAGTACTTC. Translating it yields CASSFEPVGTSGSYEQYF.

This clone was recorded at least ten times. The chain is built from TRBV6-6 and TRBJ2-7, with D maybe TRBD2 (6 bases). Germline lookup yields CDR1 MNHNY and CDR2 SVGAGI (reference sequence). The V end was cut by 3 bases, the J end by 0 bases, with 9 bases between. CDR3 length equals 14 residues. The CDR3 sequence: CASSYEGGSYEQYF. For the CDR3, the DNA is TGTGCCAGCAGTTATGAGGGAGGCTCCTACGAGCAGTACTTC.

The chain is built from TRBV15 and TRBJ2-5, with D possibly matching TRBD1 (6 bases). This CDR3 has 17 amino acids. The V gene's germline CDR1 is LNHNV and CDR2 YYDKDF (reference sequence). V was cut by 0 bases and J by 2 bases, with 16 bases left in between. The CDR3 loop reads CATSRDKWTATQETQYF. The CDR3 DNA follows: TGTGCCACCAGCAGAGATAAGTGGACAGCTACACAAGAGACCCAGTACTTC.

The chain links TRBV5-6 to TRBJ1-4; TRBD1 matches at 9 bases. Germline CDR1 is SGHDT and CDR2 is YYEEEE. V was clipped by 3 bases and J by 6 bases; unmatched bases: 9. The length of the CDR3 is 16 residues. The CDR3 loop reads CASSSLMDRGDEKLFF. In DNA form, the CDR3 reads TGTGCCAGCAGCTCTCTCATGGACAGGGGCGATGAAAAACTGTTTTTT.

In DNA, the CDR3 is TGTGCCAGCCGCGATTCCTGGGGGTTAAACACTGAAGCTTTCTTT. This gives the protein CASRDSWGLNTEAFF. This rearrangement joins TRBV27 to TRBJ1-1, with D perhaps matching TRBD1 (5 bases). The CDR3 runs to 15 residues. The V gene lost 8 bases and the J gene lost 2 bases, with 18 bases spanning the gap. The germline V gene encodes CDR1 MNHEY and CDR2 SMNVEV (reference sequence).

CDR3 protein: CSVDDGTASYEQYF. As DNA, the CDR3 is TGCAGCGTTGATGATGGGACAGCATCCTACGAGCAGTACTTC. This chain links TRBV29-1 with TRBJ2-7, with TRBD1 matching over 7 bases. Unmatched junction bases numbered 6, after V lost 3 bases and J lost 1 base. Germline CDR1 reads SQVTM; CDR2 reads ANQGSEA. The CDR3 has 14 amino acids.